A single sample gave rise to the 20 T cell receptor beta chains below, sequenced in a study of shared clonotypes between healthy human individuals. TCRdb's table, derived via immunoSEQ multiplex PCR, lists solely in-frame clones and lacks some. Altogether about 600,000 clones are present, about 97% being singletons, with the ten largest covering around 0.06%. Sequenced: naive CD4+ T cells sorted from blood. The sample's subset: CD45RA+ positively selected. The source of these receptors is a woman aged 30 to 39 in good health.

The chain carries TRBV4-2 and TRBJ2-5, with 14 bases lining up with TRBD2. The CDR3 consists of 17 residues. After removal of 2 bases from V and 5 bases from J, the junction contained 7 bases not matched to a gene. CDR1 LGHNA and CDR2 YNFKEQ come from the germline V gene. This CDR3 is CASSQSGLAGVSETQYF. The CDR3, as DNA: TGTGCCAGCAGCCAATCGGGACTAGCGGGAGTATCGGAGACCCAGTACTTC.

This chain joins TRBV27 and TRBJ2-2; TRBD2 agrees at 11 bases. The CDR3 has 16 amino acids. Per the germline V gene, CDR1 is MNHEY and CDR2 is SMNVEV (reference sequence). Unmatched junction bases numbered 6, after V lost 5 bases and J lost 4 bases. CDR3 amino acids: CASSLYLAGGTGELFF. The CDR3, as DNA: TGTGCCAGCAGTCTCTATCTAGCGGGAGGCACCGGGGAGCTGTTTTTT.

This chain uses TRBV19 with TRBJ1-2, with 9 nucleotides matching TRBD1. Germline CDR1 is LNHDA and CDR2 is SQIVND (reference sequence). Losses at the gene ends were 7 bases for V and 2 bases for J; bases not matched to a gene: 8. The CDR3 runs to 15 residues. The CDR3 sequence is CASTGDRALNYGYTF. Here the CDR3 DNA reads TGTGCCAGTACCGGGGACAGGGCTCTGAACTATGGCTACACCTTC.

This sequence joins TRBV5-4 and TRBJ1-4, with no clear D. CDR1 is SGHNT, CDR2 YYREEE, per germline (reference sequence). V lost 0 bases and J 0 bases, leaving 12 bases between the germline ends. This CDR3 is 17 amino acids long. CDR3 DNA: TGTGCCAGCAGCTTGGTGGTGGCGGGAGCAACTAATGAAAAACTGTTTTTT. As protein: CASSLVVAGATNEKLFF. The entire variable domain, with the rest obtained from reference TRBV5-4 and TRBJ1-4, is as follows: ETGVTQSPTHLIKTRGQQVTLRCSSQSGHNTVSWYQQALGQGPQFIFQYYREEENGRGNFPPRFSGLQFPNYSSELNVNALELDDSALYLCASSLVVAGATNEKLFFGSGTQLSVL.

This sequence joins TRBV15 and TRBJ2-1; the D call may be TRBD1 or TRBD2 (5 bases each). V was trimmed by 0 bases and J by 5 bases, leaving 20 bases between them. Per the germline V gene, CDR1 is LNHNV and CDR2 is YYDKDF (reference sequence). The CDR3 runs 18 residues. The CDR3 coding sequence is TGTGCCACCAGCAGAGATCTAGCCTGGCCAGGGCGGAACAATGAGCAGTTCTTC. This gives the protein CATSRDLAWPGRNNEQFF.

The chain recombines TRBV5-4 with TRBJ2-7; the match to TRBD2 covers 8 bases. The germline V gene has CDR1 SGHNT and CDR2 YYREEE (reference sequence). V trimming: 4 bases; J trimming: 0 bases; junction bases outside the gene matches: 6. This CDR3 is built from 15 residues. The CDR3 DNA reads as TGTGCCAGCAGCCCTGCCGGGACTAGCTCCTACGAGCAGTACTTC. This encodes CASSPAGTSSYEQYF.

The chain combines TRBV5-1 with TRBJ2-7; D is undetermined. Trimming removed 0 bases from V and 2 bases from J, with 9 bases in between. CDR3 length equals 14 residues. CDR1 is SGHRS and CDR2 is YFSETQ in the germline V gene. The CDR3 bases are TGCGCCAGCAGCTTGGCAGGCCTCACCTACGAGCAGTACTTC. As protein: CASSLAGLTYEQYF.

CDR3 amino acids: CASSLAGQGSGNTIYF. The CDR3 bases are TGTGCCAGCAGCTTAGCGGGTCAGGGGAGTGGAAACACCATATATTTT. The rearrangement uses TRBV7-6 and TRBJ1-3; TRBD1 is a possible D gene (6 bases). This CDR3 is 16 amino acids long. Trimming shortened V by 0 bases and J by 3 bases, and 12 bases separated the two germline ends. The germline V gene encodes CDR1 SGHVS and CDR2 FNYEAQ. The full variable domain, rest sourced from reference TRBV7-6 and TRBJ1-3, is GAGVSQSPRYKVTKRGQDVALRCDPISGHVSLYWYRQALGQGPEFLTYFNYEAQQDKSGLPNDRFSAERPEGSISTLTIQRTEQRDSAMYRCASSLAGQGSGNTIYFGEGSWLTVV.

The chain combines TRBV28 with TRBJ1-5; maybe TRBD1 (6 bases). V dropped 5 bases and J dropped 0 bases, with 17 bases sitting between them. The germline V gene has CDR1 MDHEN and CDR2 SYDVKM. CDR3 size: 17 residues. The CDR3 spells CASSPPTGADSNQPQHF. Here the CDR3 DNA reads TGTGCCAGCAGTCCGCCGACAGGAGCCGATAGCAATCAGCCCCAGCATTTT. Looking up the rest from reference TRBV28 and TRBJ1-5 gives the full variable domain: DVKVTQSSRYLVKRTGEKVFLECVQDMDHENMFWYRQDPGLGLRLIYFSYDVKMKEKGDIPEGYSVSREKKERFSLILESASTNQTSMYLCASSPPTGADSNQPQHFGDGTRLSIL.

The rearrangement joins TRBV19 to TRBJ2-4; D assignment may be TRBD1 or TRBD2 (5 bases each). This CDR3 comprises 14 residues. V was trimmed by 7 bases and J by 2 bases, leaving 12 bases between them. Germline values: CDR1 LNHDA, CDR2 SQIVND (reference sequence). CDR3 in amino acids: CASTVEGTKNIQYF. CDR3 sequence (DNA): TGTGCCAGTACGGTCGAGGGGACCAAAAACATTCAGTACTTC.

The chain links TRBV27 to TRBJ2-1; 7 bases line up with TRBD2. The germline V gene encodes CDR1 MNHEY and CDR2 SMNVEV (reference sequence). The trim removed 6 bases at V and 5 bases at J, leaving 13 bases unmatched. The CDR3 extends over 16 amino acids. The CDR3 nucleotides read TGTGCCAGCAGAGCTCAGCGGGGAGGGGCCCACAATGAGCAGTTCTTC. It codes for CASRAQRGGAHNEQFF.

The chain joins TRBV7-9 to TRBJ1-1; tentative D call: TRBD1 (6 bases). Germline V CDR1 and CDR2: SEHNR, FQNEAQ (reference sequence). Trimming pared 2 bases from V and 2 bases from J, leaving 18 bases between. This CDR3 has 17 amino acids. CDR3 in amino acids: CASSLKGGLKINTEAFF. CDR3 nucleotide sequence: TGTGCCAGCAGCTTAAAGGGGGGCCTTAAAATTAACACTGAAGCTTTCTTT.

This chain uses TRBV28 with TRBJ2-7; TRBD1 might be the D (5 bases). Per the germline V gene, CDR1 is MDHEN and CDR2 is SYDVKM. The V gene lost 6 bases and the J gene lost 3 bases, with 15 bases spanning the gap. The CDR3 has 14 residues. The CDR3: CASRSRVIRYEQYF. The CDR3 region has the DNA TGTGCCAGCAGATCCAGGGTAATTCGCTACGAGCAGTACTTC.

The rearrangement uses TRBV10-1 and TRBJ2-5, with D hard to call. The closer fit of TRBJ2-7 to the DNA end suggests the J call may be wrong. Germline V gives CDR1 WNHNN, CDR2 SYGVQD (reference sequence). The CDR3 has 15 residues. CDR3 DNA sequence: TGCGCCAGCAGTGAGTCGACTCCCCGAGACTACGAGCAGTACTTC. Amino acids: CASSESTPRDYEQYF.

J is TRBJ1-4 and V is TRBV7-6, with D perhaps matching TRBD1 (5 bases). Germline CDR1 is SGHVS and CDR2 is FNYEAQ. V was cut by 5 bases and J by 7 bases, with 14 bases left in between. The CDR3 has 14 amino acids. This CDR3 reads CASSKGVMGEKLFF. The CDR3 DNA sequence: TGTGCCAGCAGCAAAGGGGTCATGGGTGAAAAACTGTTTTTT. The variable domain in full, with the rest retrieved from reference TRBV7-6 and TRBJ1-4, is GAGVSQSPRYKVTKRGQDVALRCDPISGHVSLYWYRQALGQGPEFLTYFNYEAQQDKSGLPNDRFSAERPEGSISTLTIQRTEQRDSAMYRCASSKGVMGEKLFFGSGTQLSVL.

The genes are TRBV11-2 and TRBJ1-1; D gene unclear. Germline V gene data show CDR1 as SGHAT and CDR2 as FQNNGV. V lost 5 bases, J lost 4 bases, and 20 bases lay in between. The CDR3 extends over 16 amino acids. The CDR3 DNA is TGTGCCAGCAGCAAAGCCGGTGGGCTAGGCAGCACTGAAGCTTTCTTT. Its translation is CASSKAGGLGSTEAFF.

The CDR3: CASSDSGGIREAFF. CDR3 DNA sequence: TGTGCCAGCAGTGACTCAGGCGGCATACGCGAAGCTTTCTTT. V is TRBV6-4 and J is TRBJ1-1, with D uncertain. Germline V gene data show CDR1 as MRHNA and CDR2 as SNTAGT. The CDR3 runs 14 residues. V was cut by 0 bases and J by 8 bases, with 13 bases left in between.

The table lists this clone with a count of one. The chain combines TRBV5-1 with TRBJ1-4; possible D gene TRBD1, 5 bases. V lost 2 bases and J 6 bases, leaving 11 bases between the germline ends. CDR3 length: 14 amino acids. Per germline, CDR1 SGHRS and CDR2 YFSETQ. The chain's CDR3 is CASSFAGSDEKLFF. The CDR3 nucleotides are TGCGCCAGCAGCTTTGCAGGGTCGGATGAAAAACTGTTTTTT.

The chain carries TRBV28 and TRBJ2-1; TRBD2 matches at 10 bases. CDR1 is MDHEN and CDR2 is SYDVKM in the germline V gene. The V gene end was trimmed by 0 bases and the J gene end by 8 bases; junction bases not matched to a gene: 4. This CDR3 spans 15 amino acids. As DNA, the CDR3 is TGTGCCAGCAGTTTATGGGCTAGCGGGAGCGATGAGCAGTTCTTC. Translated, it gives CASSLWASGSDEQFF.

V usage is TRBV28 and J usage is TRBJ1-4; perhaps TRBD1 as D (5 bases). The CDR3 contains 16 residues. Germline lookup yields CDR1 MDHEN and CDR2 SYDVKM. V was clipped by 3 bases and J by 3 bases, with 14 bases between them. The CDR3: CASSFSPGGANEKLFF. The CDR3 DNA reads TGTGCCAGCAGTTTCTCCCCGGGAGGGGCTAATGAAAAACTGTTTTTT.